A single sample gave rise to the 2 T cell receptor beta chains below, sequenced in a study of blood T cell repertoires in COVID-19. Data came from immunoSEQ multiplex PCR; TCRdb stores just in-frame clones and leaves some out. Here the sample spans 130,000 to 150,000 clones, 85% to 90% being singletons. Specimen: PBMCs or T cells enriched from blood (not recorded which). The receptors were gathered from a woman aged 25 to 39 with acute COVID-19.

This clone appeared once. CDR3 DNA: TGCGCCAGCAGCTCAGAACGGACTGACACAGATACGCAGTATTTT. This sequence encodes CASSSERTDTDTQYF. The chain links TRBV5-1 to TRBJ2-3; D possibly corresponds to TRBD2 (5 bases). The germline V and J ends were trimmed by 3 bases and 2 bases, with 13 bases remaining between them. Germline loops: CDR1 SGHRS, CDR2 YFSETQ. The CDR3 sequence is 15 residues long.

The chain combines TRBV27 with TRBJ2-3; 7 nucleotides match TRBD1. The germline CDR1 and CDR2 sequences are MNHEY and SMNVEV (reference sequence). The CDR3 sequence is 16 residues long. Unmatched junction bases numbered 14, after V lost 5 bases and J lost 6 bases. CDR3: CASSITGDTKMDTQYF. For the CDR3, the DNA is TGTGCCAGCAGTATAACAGGGGATACTAAAATGGATACGCAGTATTTT.